Presented here are 6 T cell receptor beta chains from one specimen sequenced in a study of vaccination and CD4 T cells after COVID-19. Oncomine TCR Beta short-read sequencing was applied to DNA from cultured CD4+ T cells. TCRdb used MiXCR to reprocess the PCR reads, holding one entry per CDR3 protein. Of about 13,000 distinct CDR3 sequences in the sample, 47% were seen once. Noted treatment: roughly 11-day PBMC culture with coronavirus spike peptide pools or control peptides (ViraFEST assay). For these receptors, no antigen is known. Sequenced: CD4+ T cells from blood, cultured in vitro. These receptors originate from a human donor who had recovered from COVID-19.

J is TRBJ2-3 and V is TRBV19, with 12 bases that match TRBD2. The CDR3 length is 19 residues. Germline CDR1 is LNHDA and CDR2 is SQIVND (reference sequence). Trimming removed 4 bases from V and 3 bases from J; junction bases left unmatched: 14. The CDR3 loop is CASSRRLAGVSTRTDTQYF. For the CDR3, the DNA is TGTGCCAGTAGTAGAAGACTAGCGGGAGTCTCCACTAGGACAGATACGCAGTATTTT.

This chain connects TRBV19 to TRBJ1-2; D is perhaps TRBD1 (5 bases). V gave up 3 bases and J gave up 1 base, with 15 bases separating them. The CDR3 loop spans 16 amino acids. CDR1 and CDR2 from the germline V gene are LNHDA and SQIVND (reference sequence). As DNA, the CDR3 is TGTGCCAGTAGTATTCTTCGACAGACTTTTAACTATGGCTACACCTTC. It is translated as CASSILRQTFNYGYTF. Filled out from reference TRBV19 and TRBJ1-2, the complete variable domain reads DGGITQSPKYLFRKEGQNVTLSCEQNLNHDAMYWYRQDPGQGLRLIYYSQIVNDFQKGDIAEGYSVSREKKESFPLTVTSAQKNPTAFYLCASSILRQTFNYGYTFGSGTRLTVV.

This chain uses TRBV6-1 with TRBJ2-7; D gene unclear. V gave up 5 bases and J gave up 1 base, with 18 bases separating them. The CDR3 sequence is 16 residues long. CDR1 and CDR2 (germline): MNHNS, SASEGT. CDR3 coding DNA: TGTGCCAGCAGTATTCCGCCAACTGGCGGTTCCTACGAGCAGTACTTC. It specifies CASSIPPTGGSYEQYF.

The J gene is TRBJ1-2, the V gene TRBV28, with 7 positions matching TRBD1. The V and J ends lost 6 bases and 6 bases, in that order; junction bases with no gene match: 4. The CDR3 loop spans 12 amino acids. In germline, CDR1 is MDHEN, CDR2 SYDVKM. The CDR3: CASSQGQDGYTF. The DNA of the CDR3 is TGTGCCAGCAGCCAAGGACAGGATGGCTACACCTTC.

The chain's CDR3 is CSARSTGPHPLAKNIQYF. Here the CDR3 DNA reads TGCAGTGCTAGATCGACAGGGCCCCACCCTCTAGCCAAAAACATTCAGTACTTC. The chain joins TRBV20-1 to TRBJ2-4; 7 bases align to TRBD1. This CDR3 is built from 18 residues. Trimming cost V 2 bases and J 0 bases; bases outside gene matches: 13. Germline CDR1 and CDR2: DFQATT and SNEGSKA (reference sequence).

The chain has TRBV28 and TRBJ1-5; 7 bases fit TRBD1. CDR3 length: 14 amino acids. The trim removed 5 bases at V and 4 bases at J, leaving 5 bases unmatched. In germline, CDR1 is MDHEN, CDR2 SYDVKM. The CDR3 DNA reads TGTGCCAGCAGTAAACCGGGACAGAATCAGCCCCAGCATTTT. Its protein product is CASSKPGQNQPQHF.